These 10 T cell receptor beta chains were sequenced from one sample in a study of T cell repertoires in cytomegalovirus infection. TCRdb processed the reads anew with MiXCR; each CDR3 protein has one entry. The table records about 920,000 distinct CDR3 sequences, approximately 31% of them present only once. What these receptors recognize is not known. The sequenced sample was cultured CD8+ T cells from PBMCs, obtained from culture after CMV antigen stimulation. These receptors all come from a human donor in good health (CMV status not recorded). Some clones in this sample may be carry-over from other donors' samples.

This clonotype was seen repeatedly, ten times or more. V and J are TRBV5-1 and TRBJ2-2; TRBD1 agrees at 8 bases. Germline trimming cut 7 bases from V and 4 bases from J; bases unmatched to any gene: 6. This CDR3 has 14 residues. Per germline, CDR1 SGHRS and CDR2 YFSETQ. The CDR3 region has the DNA TGCGCCAGCCACCAGGACAGGGTCACCGGGGAGCTGTTTTTT. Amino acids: CASHQDRVTGELFF. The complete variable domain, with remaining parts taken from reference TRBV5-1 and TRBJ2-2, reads KAGVTQTPRYLIKTRGQQVTLSCSPISGHRSVSWYQQTPGQGLQFLFEYFSETQRNKGNFPGRFSGRQFSNSRSEMNVSTLELGDSALYLCASHQDRVTGELFFGEGSRLTVL.

The CDR3 here is CASSSRGTGHDEQFF. CDR3 nucleotides: TGTGCCAGCAGTTCAAGGGGGACAGGGCACGATGAGCAGTTCTTC. The chain uses TRBV28 and TRBJ2-1, with 9 bases that match TRBD1. Looked up from germline, CDR1 is MDHEN and CDR2 is SYDVKM. The CDR3 extends over 15 amino acids. Germline trimming cut 4 bases from V and 8 bases from J; bases unmatched to any gene: 9.

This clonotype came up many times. CDR3 sequence reads: CASSPRDRGYQPQHF. Written as DNA, the CDR3 is TGTGCCAGCAGCCCCCGGGACAGGGGGTATCAGCCCCAGCATTTT. The genes are TRBV7-2 and TRBJ1-5; TRBD1 agrees at 11 bases. There are 15 residues in the CDR3. Germline-derived CDR1 and CDR2 are SGHTA and FQGNSA. V dropped 5 bases and J dropped 5; count of bases not matched to a gene: 5.

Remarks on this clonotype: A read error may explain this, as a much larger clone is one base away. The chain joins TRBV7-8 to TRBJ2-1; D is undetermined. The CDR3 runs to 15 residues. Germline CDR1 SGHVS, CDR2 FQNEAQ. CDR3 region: CASSLEWSSGNGQFF. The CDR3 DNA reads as TGTGCCAGCAGCTTAGAATGGTCTTCTGGGAATGGGCAGTTCTTC. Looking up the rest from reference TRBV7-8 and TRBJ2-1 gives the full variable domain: GAGVSQSPRYKVAKRGQDVALRCDPISGHVSLFWYQQALGQGPEFLTYFQNEAQLDKSGLPSDRFFAERPEGSVSTLKIQRTQQEDSAVYLCASSLEWSSGNGQFFGPGTRLTVL.

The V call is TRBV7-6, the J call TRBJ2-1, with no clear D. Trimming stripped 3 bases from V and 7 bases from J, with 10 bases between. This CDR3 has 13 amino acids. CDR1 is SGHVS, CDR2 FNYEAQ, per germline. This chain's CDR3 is CASSLAFGNEQFF. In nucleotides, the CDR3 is TGTGCCAGCAGCTTGGCGTTCGGGAATGAGCAGTTCTTC. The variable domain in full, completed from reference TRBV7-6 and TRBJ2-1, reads GAGVSQSPRYKVTKRGQDVALRCDPISGHVSLYWYRQALGQGPEFLTYFNYEAQQDKSGLPNDRFSAERPEGSISTLTIQRTEQRDSAMYRCASSLAFGNEQFFGPGTRLTVL.

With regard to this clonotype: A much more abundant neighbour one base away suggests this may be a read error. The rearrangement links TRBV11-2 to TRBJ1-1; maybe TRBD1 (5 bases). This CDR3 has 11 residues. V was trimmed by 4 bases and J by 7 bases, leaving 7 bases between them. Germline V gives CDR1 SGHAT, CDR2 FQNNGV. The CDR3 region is CASSSTVEAFF. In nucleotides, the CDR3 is TGTGCCAGCAGCTCGACAGTTGAAGCTTTCTTT.

The CDR3 here is CASSYSRERNQPQHF. CDR3 DNA: TGTGCCAGCAGTTACTCGAGGGAGAGAAATCAGCCCCAGCATTTT. V and J are TRBV6-2 or TRBV6-3 and TRBJ1-5; D gene ambiguous. V lost 0 bases to trimming and J lost 4 bases, with 10 bases between them. CDR3 length: 15 residues. Germline V gene sequence: CDR1 MNHEY, CDR2 SVGEGT.

The CDR3 protein is CASSSSGVTGELFF. CDR3 in DNA: TGTGCCAGCAGCTCCAGTGGGGTAACCGGGGAGCTGTTTTTT. The V gene is TRBV9, the J gene TRBJ2-2, with D hard to call. Per germline, CDR1 SGDLS and CDR2 YYNGEE. CDR3 size: 14 residues. V was shortened by 4 bases and J by 5 bases, with 12 bases between the two germline ends.

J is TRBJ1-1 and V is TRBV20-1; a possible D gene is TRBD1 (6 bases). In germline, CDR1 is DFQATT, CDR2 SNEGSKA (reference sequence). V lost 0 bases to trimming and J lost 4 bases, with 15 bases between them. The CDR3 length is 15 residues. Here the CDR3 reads CSARDPIGGATEAFF. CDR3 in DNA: TGCAGTGCTAGAGACCCTATTGGGGGCGCCACTGAAGCTTTCTTT.

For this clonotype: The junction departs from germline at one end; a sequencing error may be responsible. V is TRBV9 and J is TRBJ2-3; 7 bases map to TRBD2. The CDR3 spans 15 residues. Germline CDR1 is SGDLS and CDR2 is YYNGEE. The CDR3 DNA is TGTGCCCGCAGCGCGCGGGGGTTCGGCACAGATACGCAGTATTTT. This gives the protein CARSARGFGTDTQYF.